Listed here are 3 T cell receptor beta chains from one sample, sequenced in a study of neurological immune-mediated disorders. MiXCR was run by TCRdb on the 5' RACE reads, yielding one entry per CDR3 protein. Counted here are 40,000 to 50,000 distinct CDR3 sequences, 9% to 12% occurring once; the ten biggest clones make up around 20%. The sample was PBMCs. Source of these receptors: a woman aged 35 to 49 with HTLV-1-associated myelopathy (HAM/TSP).

The sample holds many counts of this clonotype. J is TRBJ2-7 and V is TRBV5-1; TRBD2 might be the D (6 bases). Per the germline V gene, CDR1 is SGHRS and CDR2 is YFSETQ. This CDR3 is 14 amino acids long. V was cut by 5 bases and J by 0 bases, with 12 bases left in between. The chain's CDR3 is CASSRRESSYEQYF. CDR3 DNA: TGCGCCAGCAGTAGGAGGGAAAGCTCCTACGAGCAGTACTTC.

The genes are TRBV12-3 or TRBV12-4 and TRBJ2-5, with 7 positions matching TRBD2. With V trimmed by 3 bases and J by 5 bases, 15 bases remained unmatched. The CDR3 is 17 residues long. The CDR3 region is CASSFSTIEREVETQYF. CDR3 bases: TGTGCCAGCAGTTTCTCGACGATAGAGCGGGAAGTGGAGACCCAGTACTTC.

This clonotype showed up many times. The chain couples TRBV12-3 or TRBV12-4 to TRBJ2-2, with D hard to call. The CDR3 is 14 amino acids. The V and J ends lost 2 bases and 1 base respectively, with 5 bases between them. The chain's CDR3 is CASSLRGNTGELFF. The CDR3 DNA reads TGTGCCAGCAGTTTACGAGGGAACACCGGGGAGCTGTTTTTT.